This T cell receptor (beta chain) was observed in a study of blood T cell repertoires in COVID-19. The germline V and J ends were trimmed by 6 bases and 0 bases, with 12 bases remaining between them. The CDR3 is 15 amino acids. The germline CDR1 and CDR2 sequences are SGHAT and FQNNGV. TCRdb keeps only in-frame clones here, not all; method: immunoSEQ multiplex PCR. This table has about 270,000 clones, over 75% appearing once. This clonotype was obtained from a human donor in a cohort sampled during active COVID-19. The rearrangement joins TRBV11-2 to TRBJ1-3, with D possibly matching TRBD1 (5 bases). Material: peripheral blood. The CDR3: CASRGRGDSGNTIYF. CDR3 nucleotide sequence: TGTGCCAGCAGGGGAAGGGGCGACTCTGGAAACACCATATATTTT. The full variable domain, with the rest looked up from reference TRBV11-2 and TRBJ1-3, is EAGVAQSPRYKIIEKRQSVAFWCNPISGHATLYWYQQILGQGPKLLIQFQNNGVVDDSQLPKDRFSAERLKGVDSTLKIQPAKLEDSAVYLCASRGRGDSGNTIYFGEGSWLTVV.